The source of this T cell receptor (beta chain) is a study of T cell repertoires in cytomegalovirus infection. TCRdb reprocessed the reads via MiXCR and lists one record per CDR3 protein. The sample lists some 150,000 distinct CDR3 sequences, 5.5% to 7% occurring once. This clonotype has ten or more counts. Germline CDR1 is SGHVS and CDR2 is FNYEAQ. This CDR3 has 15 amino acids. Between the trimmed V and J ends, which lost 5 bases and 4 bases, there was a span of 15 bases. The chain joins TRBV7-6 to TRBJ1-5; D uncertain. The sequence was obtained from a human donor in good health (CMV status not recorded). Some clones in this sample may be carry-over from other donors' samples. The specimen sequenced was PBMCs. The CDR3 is CASSPSTDRNQPQHF. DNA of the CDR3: TGTGCCAGCAGCCCTAGCACGGATCGAAATCAGCCCCAGCATTTT.